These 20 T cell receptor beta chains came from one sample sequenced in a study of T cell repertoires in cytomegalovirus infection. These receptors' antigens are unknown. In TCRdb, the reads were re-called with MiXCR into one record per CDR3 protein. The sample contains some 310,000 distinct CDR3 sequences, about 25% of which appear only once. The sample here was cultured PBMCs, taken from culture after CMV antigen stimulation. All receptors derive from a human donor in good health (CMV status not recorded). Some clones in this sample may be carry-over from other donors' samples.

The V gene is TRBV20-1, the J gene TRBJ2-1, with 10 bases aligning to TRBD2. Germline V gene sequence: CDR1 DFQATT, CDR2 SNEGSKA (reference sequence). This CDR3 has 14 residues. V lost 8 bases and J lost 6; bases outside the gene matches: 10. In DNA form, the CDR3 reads TGCAGTCCTACACTTAGCGGGAGGTCCAATGAGCAGTTCTTC. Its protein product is CSPTLSGRSNEQFF.

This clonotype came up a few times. The CDR3 sequence: CASSIDHPYSGANVLTF. In DNA, the CDR3 is TGTGCCAGTAGTATAGATCACCCTTACTCTGGGGCCAACGTCCTGACTTTC. V is TRBV19 and J is TRBJ2-6; D is unresolved. Between the trimmed V and J ends, which lost 0 bases and 0 bases, there was a span of 9 bases. Germline CDR1 and CDR2: LNHDA and SQIVND (reference sequence). The CDR3 runs 17 residues.

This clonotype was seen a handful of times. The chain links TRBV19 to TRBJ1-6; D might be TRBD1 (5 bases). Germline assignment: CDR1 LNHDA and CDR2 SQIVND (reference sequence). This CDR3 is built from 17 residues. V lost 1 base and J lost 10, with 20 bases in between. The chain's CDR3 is CASSIGGADFSGSPLHF. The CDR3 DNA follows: TGTGCCAGTAGTATAGGAGGGGCCGACTTTTCTGGATCACCCCTCCACTTT. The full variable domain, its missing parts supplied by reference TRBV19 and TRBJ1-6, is DGGITQSPKYLFRKEGQNVTLSCEQNLNHDAMYWYRQDPGQGLRLIYYSQIVNDFQKGDIAEGYSVSREKKESFPLTVTSAQKNPTAFYLCASSIGGADFSGSPLHFGNGTRLTVT.

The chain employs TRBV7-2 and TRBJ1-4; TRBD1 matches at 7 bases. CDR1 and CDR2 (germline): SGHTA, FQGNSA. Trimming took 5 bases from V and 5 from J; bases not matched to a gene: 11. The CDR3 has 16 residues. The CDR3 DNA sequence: TGTGCCAGCAGCCCTGGACAGGTCCAACCGAATGAAAAACTGTTTTTT. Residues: CASSPGQVQPNEKLFF. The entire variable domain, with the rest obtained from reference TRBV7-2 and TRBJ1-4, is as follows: GAGVSQSPSNKVTEKGKDVELRCDPISGHTALYWYRQSLGQGLEFLIYFQGNSAPDKSGLPSDRFSAERTGGSVSTLTIQRTQQEDSAVYLCASSPGQVQPNEKLFFGSGTQLSVL.

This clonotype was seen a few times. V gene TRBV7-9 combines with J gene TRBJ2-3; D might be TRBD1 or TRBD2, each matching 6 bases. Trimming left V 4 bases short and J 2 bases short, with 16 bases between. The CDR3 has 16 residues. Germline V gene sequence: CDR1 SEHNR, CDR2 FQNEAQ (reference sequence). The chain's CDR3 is CASSSSDRRVTDTQYF. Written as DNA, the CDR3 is TGTGCCAGCAGCTCCTCCGACAGGAGGGTCACAGATACGCAGTATTTT.

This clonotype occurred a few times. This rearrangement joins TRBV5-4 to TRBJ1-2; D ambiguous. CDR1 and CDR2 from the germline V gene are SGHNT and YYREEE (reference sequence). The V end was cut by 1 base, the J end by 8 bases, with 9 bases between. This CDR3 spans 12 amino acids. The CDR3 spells CASSLIFGGYTF. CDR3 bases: TGTGCCAGCAGCTTGATTTTCGGCGGCTACACCTTC.

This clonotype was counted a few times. The CDR3 loop is CASSSILRGTGYTF. The DNA of the CDR3 is TGTGCCAGCAGCTCCATCCTCCGGGGGACCGGCTACACCTTC. The chain combines TRBV11-2 with TRBJ1-2; D perhaps matches TRBD1 (5 bases). Germline CDR1 reads SGHAT; CDR2 reads FQNNGV. The CDR3 sequence is 14 residues long. V lost 4 bases and J lost 8, with 17 bases in between. The variable domain in full, completed from reference TRBV11-2 and TRBJ1-2, reads EAGVAQSPRYKIIEKRQSVAFWCNPISGHATLYWYQQILGQGPKLLIQFQNNGVVDDSQLPKDRFSAERLKGVDSTLKIQPAKLEDSAVYLCASSSILRGTGYTFGSGTRLTVV.

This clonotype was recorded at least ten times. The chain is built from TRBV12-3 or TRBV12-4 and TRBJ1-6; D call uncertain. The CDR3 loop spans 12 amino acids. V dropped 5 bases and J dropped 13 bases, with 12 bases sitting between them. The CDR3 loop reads CASSVRGGPLHF. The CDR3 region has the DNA TGTGCCAGCAGTGTACGGGGAGGTCCCCTCCACTTT.

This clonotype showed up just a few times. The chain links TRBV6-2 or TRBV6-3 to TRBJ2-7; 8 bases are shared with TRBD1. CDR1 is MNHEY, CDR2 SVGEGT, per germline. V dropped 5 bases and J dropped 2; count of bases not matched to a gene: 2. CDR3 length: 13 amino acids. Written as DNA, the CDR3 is TGTGCCAGCAGTCGGACAGGGACCTACGAGCAGTACTTC. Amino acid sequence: CASSRTGTYEQYF.

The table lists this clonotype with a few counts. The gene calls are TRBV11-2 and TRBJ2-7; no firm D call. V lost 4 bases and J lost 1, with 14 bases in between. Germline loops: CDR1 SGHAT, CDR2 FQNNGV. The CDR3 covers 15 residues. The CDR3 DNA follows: TGTGCCAGCAGCTCAGGAAGAGCGCCTTCCTACGAGCAGTACTTC. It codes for CASSSGRAPSYEQYF.

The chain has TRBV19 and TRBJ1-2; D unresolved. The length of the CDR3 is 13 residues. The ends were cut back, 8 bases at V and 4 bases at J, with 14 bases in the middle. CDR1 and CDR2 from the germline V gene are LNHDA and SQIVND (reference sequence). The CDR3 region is CASEVPGIYGYTF. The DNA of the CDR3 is TGTGCCAGTGAGGTCCCGGGGATCTATGGCTACACCTTC.

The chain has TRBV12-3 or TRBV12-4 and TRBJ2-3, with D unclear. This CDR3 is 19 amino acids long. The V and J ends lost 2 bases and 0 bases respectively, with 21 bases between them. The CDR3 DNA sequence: TGTGCCAGCAGTTTATGGTCAGGCCTTTGGGTCGTTAGCACAGATACGCAGTATTTT. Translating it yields CASSLWSGLWVVSTDTQYF.

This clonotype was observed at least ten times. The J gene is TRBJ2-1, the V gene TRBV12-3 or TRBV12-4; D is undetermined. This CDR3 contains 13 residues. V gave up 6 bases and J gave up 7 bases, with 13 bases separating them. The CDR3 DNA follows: TGTGCCAGCAGCCAAAATCGGTGGAATGAGCAGTTCTTC. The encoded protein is CASSQNRWNEQFF.

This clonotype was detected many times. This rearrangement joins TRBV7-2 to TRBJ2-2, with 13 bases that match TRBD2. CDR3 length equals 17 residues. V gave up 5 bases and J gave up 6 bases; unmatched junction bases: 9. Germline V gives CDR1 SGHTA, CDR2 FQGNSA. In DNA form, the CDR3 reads TGTGCCAGCAGCCCACGGACTAGCGGGAGTAGCCCCGGGGAGCTGTTTTTT. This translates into CASSPRTSGSSPGELFF.

CDR3 bases: TGTGCCAGCAGGCTGGGATTTTCCACTGAAGCTTTCTTT. It specifies CASRLGFSTEAFF. The rearrangement joins TRBV6-5 to TRBJ1-1; no clear D gene. The V and J ends lost 6 bases and 4 bases respectively, with 12 bases between them. This CDR3 region has 13 residues. The V gene's germline CDR1 is MNHEY and CDR2 SVGAGI.

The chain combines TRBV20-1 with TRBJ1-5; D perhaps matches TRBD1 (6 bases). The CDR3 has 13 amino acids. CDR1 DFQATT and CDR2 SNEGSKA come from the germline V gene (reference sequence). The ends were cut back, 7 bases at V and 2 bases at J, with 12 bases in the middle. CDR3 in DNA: TGCAGTGTATTCAGGGGCCGCAATCAGCCCCAGCATTTT. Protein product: CSVFRGRNQPQHF.

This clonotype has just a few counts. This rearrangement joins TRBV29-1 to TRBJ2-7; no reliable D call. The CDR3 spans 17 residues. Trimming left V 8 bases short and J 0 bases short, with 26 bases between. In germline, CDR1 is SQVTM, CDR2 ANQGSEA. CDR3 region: CSHCPGRFAKSSYEQYV. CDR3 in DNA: TGCAGCCATTGTCCAGGCCGATTTGCCAAGAGCTCCTACGAGCAGTACGTC.

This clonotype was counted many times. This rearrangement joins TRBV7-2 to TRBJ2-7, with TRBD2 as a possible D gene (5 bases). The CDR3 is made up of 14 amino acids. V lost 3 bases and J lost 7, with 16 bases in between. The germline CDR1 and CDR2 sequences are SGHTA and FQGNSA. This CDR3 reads CASSLTLRGKEQYF. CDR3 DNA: TGTGCCAGCAGCTTGACTCTCCGGGGTAAAGAGCAGTACTTC.

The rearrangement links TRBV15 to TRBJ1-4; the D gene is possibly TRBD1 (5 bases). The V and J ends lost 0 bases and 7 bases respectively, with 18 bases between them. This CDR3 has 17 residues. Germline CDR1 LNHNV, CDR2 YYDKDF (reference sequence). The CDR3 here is CATSRDLAGRGVEKLFF. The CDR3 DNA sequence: TGTGCCACCAGCAGAGACCTGGCTGGGAGGGGCGTTGAAAAACTGTTTTTT.

CDR3 in amino acids: CASSQGGQVYGYTF. The CDR3 DNA reads TGTGCCAGCAGCCAAGGAGGACAAGTCTATGGCTACACCTTC. The gene calls are TRBV3-1 and TRBJ1-2; tentative D call: TRBD1 (5 bases). Looked up from germline, CDR1 is LGHDT and CDR2 is YNNKEL (reference sequence). This CDR3 contains 14 residues. V was cut by 1 base and J by 4 bases, with 10 bases left in between.